These 11 T cell receptor beta chains came from one sample sequenced in a study of human T cells and chemical hapten exposure. One entry per CDR3 protein results from TCRdb running MiXCR on the RACE reads. This sample yields around 380,000 distinct CDR3 sequences, of which more than 4.5% are seen a single time; approximately 2.3% belongs to the top ten. As to time point: patch test 1, 2 weeks after DPC sensitization. Treatment specified: therapeutic diphenylcyclopropenone sensitization with weekly scalp DPC. The sample was whole blood, taken in connection with sensitization to the hapten diphenylcyclopropenone (DPC). The receptors here all came from a woman aged 50 to 65 with alopecia areata. Some clones in this sample may be carry-over from other donors' samples.

This clonotype occurred many times. This rearrangement joins TRBV20-1 to TRBJ1-2, with 8 bases fitting TRBD1. This CDR3 is 15 amino acids long. V was pared by 5 bases and J by 5 bases, with 13 bases of the junction left unmatched. Germline V gene lookup returns CDR1 DFQATT and CDR2 SNEGSKA (reference sequence). The CDR3 here is CSASEAGQATYGYTF. The CDR3, as DNA: TGCAGTGCTTCCGAGGCGGGACAGGCAACTTATGGCTACACCTTC.

This clonotype was recorded at least ten times. The V call is TRBV12-3 or TRBV12-4, the J call TRBJ2-1; the D is unclear. Deletions cut 4 bases from V and 16 bases from J, with 14 bases between. This CDR3 region has 11 residues. DNA for the CDR3: TGTGCCAGCAGTTCTGTGGCGGAGCCATTCTTC. Protein: CASSSVAEPFF.

This chain uses TRBV7-6 with TRBJ1-5; D gene uncertain. The V gene's germline CDR1 is SGHVS and CDR2 FNYEAQ. This CDR3 has 13 amino acids. The V end was cut by 2 bases, the J end by 5 bases, with 7 bases between. The CDR3 nucleotides read TGTGCCAGCAGCTTAATGGGTTATCAGCCCCAGCATTTT. Amino acids: CASSLMGYQPQHF.

The chain has TRBV9 and TRBJ2-1; 12 nucleotides agree with TRBD1. The CDR3 contains 17 residues. Germline loops: CDR1 SGDLS, CDR2 YYNGEE. After removal of 4 bases from V and 7 bases from J, the junction contained 12 bases not matched to a gene. DNA of the CDR3: TGTGCCAGCAGCCGTGCCGGGGGGACAGGGGGCCCTAATGAGCAGTTCTTC. It translates to CASSRAGGTGGPNEQFF.

The chain is built from TRBV20-1 and TRBJ2-3, with 13 bases fitting TRBD2. Unmatched junction bases numbered 10, after V lost 4 bases and J lost 3 bases. This CDR3 region has 17 residues. CDR1 and CDR2 (germline): DFQATT, SNEGSKA (reference sequence). The DNA for the CDR3 is TGCAGTGCTACCCCGGGACTAGCGGGGCGGTTTACAGATACGCAGTATTTT. This gives the protein CSATPGLAGRFTDTQYF.

This clonotype showed up just a few times. The rearrangement links TRBV7-6 to TRBJ2-1; D could derive from TRBD1 or TRBD2 (6 bases each). V was trimmed by 3 bases and J by 3 bases, leaving 15 bases between them. The CDR3 loop spans 16 amino acids. The germline CDR1 and CDR2 sequences are SGHVS and FNYEAQ. As DNA, the CDR3 is TGTGCCAGCAGCTTCTCAGCGGAGGGGGTCTACAATGAGCAGTTCTTC. It encodes CASSFSAEGVYNEQFF.

A few counts support this clonotype. The genes are TRBV2 and TRBJ1-1; D perhaps matches TRBD1 (5 bases). The V end was cut by 5 bases, the J end by 4 bases, with 11 bases between. The length of the CDR3 is 13 residues. Germline CDR1 SNHLY, CDR2 FYNNEI. This CDR3 reads CASSREGTTEAFF. The CDR3 DNA sequence: TGTGCCAGCAGTCGAGAGGGGACCACTGAAGCTTTCTTT.

This clonotype was picked up many times. V usage is TRBV9 and J usage is TRBJ2-7; 13 bases align to TRBD2. The CDR3 contains 16 residues. After removal of 4 bases from V and 7 bases from J, the junction contained 11 bases not matched to a gene. From germline, CDR1 is SGDLS and CDR2 YYNGEE. This CDR3 reads CASSPSGLAGVGEQYF. The CDR3 DNA reads as TGTGCCAGCAGCCCCTCAGGACTAGCGGGAGTGGGTGAGCAGTACTTC.

This clonotype was observed a few times. The chain joins TRBV11-2 to TRBJ1-5; 9 nucleotides match TRBD1. Trimming took 1 base from V and 7 from J; bases not matched to a gene: 8. The CDR3 length is 16 residues. From germline, CDR1 is SGHAT and CDR2 FQNNGV. The CDR3 here is CASSLGTGEISQPQHF. As DNA, the CDR3 is TGTGCCAGCAGCTTAGGGACAGGGGAAATAAGCCAGCCCCAGCATTTT.

This clonotype has ten or more counts. The gene calls are TRBV11-2 and TRBJ2-3, with 8 bases identical to TRBD1. The CDR3 is 15 residues long. Germline CDR1 and CDR2: SGHAT and FQNNGV. The V segment lost 5 bases and the J segment 1 base; nucleotides outside the gene matches: 5. The CDR3 DNA reads TGTGCCAGCAGCCCTGTGGGACAGGGCACAGATACGCAGTATTTT. Protein sequence: CASSPVGQGTDTQYF.

This rearrangement joins TRBV6-4 to TRBJ2-3; 9 bases are a match to TRBD2. Germline trimming cut 6 bases from V and 4 bases from J; bases unmatched to any gene: 8. The germline V gene has CDR1 MRHNA and CDR2 SNTAGT. The CDR3 totals 15 residues. This CDR3 is CASSLISGGADTQYF. The DNA for the CDR3 is TGTGCCAGCAGCCTTATTAGCGGGGGCGCAGATACGCAGTATTTT.